This is a list of T cell receptor beta chains from one sample in a study of post-analysis software for immune sequencing data. From the PCR reads, TCRdb called clonotypes with MiXCR, one entry per CDR3 protein. Found here are 750,000 to 950,000 distinct CDR3 sequences, around 53% of them singletons; the top ten hold 4% to 5.5%. The material sequenced was blood. All receptors come from a girl between 10 and 17 years old with multiple sclerosis. The CDR3 runs from the conserved cysteine through the conserved F or W. The order of the fields is clone size, D gene, V gene, J gene, CDR3 protein, CDR3 DNA. A D gene is named only where the DNA matches it firmly. Size values are once, few and many counts, or a class for expanded clones, and some rows have none.

NA	TRBD2	TRBV3-1	TRBJ2-1	CASKTSGPPHEQFF	TGTGCCAGCAAGACTAGCGGACCCCCCCATGAGCAGTTCTTC
NA	TRBD2	TRBV20-1	TRBJ2-7	CSAREGLAGYPEQYF	TGCAGTGCTAGAGAAGGGCTAGCGGGGTATCCCGAGCAGTACTTC
few	NA	TRBV20-1	TRBJ2-7	CSARATGHLYKQYF	TGCAGTGCTAGAGCGACAGGCCATCTCTACAAGCAGTACTTC
NA	NA	TRBV7-9	TRBJ2-3	CASSQPSWAGKSTDTQYF	TGTGCCAGCAGCCAGCCGTCATGGGCGGGCAAAAGCACAGATACGCAGTATTTT
NA	TRBD1	TRBV29-1	TRBJ2-3	CSMTGTTDTQYF	TGCAGCATGACAGGGACCACAGATACGCAGTATTTT
NA	NA	TRBV7-8	TRBJ2-7	CASSLGDASYEQYF	TGTGCCAGCAGCTTAGGCGACGCCTCCTACGAGCAGTACTTC
NA	NA	TRBV6-7	TRBJ2-7	CASSYPIEQYF	TGTGCCAGCAGTTACCCCATCGAGCAGTACTTC
NA	TRBD2	TRBV7-2	TRBJ2-7	CASSDGLAGAYEQYF	TGTGCCAGCAGCGACGGACTAGCGGGGGCCTACGAGCAGTACTTC
NA	NA	TRBV20-1	TRBJ1-5	CSARAQNTFNQPQHF	TGCAGTGCTAGAGCTCAGAACACTTTCAATCAGCCCCAGCATTTT
NA	TRBD1	TRBV20-1	TRBJ2-3	CSALLTGGASGTQYF	TGCAGTGCACTTCTCACAGGGGGCGCATCGGGTACGCAGTATTTT
NA	TRBD1	TRBV10-3	TRBJ2-1	CAISGPGQGYNEQFF	TGTGCCATCAGTGGGCCGGGACAGGGCTACAATGAGCAGTTCTTC
NA	TRBD2	TRBV20-1	TRBJ2-5	CSARTSGGFETQYF	TGCAGTGCTAGGACTAGCGGGGGATTTGAGACCCAGTACTTC
NA	NA	TRBV20-1	TRBJ2-5	CSHLRGVVQETQYF	TGCAGTCATTTAAGGGGCGTGGTACAAGAGACCCAGTACTTC
NA	TRBD1	TRBV6-8	TRBJ2-3	CASSPGQIRDNTDTQYF	TGTGCCAGCAGTCCGGGACAGATCCGGGACAACACAGATACGCAGTATTTT
few	NA	TRBV20-1	TRBJ2-7	CSARASGTLKTYEQYF	TGCAGTGCTAGAGCCTCCGGGACTCTTAAGACCTACGAGCAGTACTTC
NA	TRBD1	TRBV20-1	TRBJ1-2	CSARALGQSGYYGYTF	TGCAGTGCTAGAGCCTTGGGACAGTCTGGCTACTATGGCTACACCTTC
many	TRBD1	TRBV12-3/TRBV12-4	TRBJ1-2	CASSPTGGYGYTF	TGTGCCAGCAGCCCCACAGGGGGCTATGGCTACACCTTC
few	NA	TRBV7-2	TRBJ2-7	CASSLGGEGAYYEQYF	TGTGCCAGCAGCTTAGGTGGGGAAGGGGCTTACTACGAGCAGTACTTC
NA	NA	TRBV12-3/TRBV12-4	TRBJ1-1	CASSDNPGSFEAFF	TGTGCCAGCAGTGACAATCCCGGGAGCTTTGAAGCTTTCTTT
few	NA	TRBV20-1	TRBJ2-7	CSAVSSGQPSYEQYF	TGCAGTGCCGTTTCGAGCGGGCAACCCTCCTACGAGCAGTACTTC
NA	NA	TRBV25-1	TRBJ1-5	CASSEYGSNQPQHF	TGTGCCAGCAGTGAATATGGTAGCAATCAGCCCCAGCATTTT
NA	TRBD1	TRBV7-9	TRBJ1-5	CASSANRGSDNQPQHF	TGTGCCAGCAGCGCTAACAGGGGAAGCGACAATCAGCCCCAGCATTTT
NA	TRBD2	TRBV2	TRBJ2-5	CASSGGGVETQYF	TGTGCCAGCAGTGGTGGGGGGGTAGAGACCCAGTACTTC
NA	NA	TRBV29-1	TRBJ2-1	CSVRWRAFGNEQFF	TGCAGCGTGCGGTGGAGGGCCTTTGGAAATGAGCAGTTCTTC
NA	NA	TRBV6-5	TRBJ1-2	CASSYNNDLNYGYTF	TGTGCCAGCAGTTACAACAACGATCTTAACTATGGCTACACCTTC
NA	TRBD1	TRBV11-3	TRBJ2-3	CASSLQGVPDTQYF	TGTGCCAGCAGCTTACAGGGGGTCCCAGATACGCAGTATTTT
NA	TRBD1	TRBV9	TRBJ2-3	CASGDRATDTQYF	TGTGCCAGCGGGGACAGGGCCACAGATACGCAGTATTTT
once	TRBD1	TRBV5-1	TRBJ2-1	CASSARTGGNEQFF	TGCGCCAGCAGCGCCCGGACAGGGGGAAATGAGCAGTTCTTC
NA	NA	TRBV9	TRBJ2-1	CASSPTPTASGEQFF	TGTGCCAGCAGCCCCACCCCCACGGCCTCAGGTGAGCAGTTCTTC
few	NA	TRBV4-2	TRBJ2-6	CASSQDTPRALGSSGANVLTF	TGTGCCAGCAGCCAAGATACACCAAGAGCCCTAGGGTCCTCTGGGGCCAACGTCCTGACTTTC
NA	NA	TRBV12-3/TRBV12-4	TRBJ2-4	CASSEPGPPMGQYF	TGTGCCAGCAGTGAGCCGGGACCCCCGATGGGGCAGTACTTC
few	NA	TRBV7-9	TRBJ1-2	CASSLEAGNYGYTF	TGTGCCAGCAGCTTAGAGGCGGGTAACTATGGCTACACCTTC
NA	TRBD2	TRBV20-1	TRBJ2-1	CSARDVGGGDEQFF	TGCAGTGCTAGAGATGTGGGGGGAGGGGATGAGCAGTTCTTC
few	NA	TRBV7-9	TRBJ2-4	CASSFDGSKNIQYF	TGTGCCAGCAGCTTCGACGGGTCCAAAAACATTCAGTACTTC
NA	NA	TRBV7-9	TRBJ1-1	CASLIGRGSGTEAFF	TGTGCCAGCTTAATAGGCCGGGGTAGTGGCACTGAAGCTTTCTTT
NA	NA	TRBV3-1	TRBJ2-7	CASSQDGSRGSEQYF	TGTGCCAGCAGCCAAGATGGGAGCAGGGGCTCCGAGCAGTACTTC
NA	TRBD1	TRBV29-1	TRBJ2-5	CSVDSGTGTSGTQYF	TGCAGCGTTGACAGTGGGACAGGGACAAGTGGGACCCAGTACTTC
few	NA	TRBV6-5	TRBJ2-7	CASSYGPPIPPYF	TGTGCCAGCAGTTACGGTCCCCCTATTCCGCCGTACTTC
NA	NA	TRBV4-2	TRBJ1-6	CASSQEKGPRGSPLHF	TGTGCCAGCAGCCAAGAAAAAGGGCCGAGGGGCTCACCCCTCCACTTT
few	TRBD2	TRBV9	TRBJ2-3	CASSRRLAGGPLADTQYF	TGTGCCAGCAGCCGACGACTAGCGGGAGGGCCGTTGGCAGATACGCAGTATTTT
few	NA	TRBV5-1	TRBJ2-1	CASSLGAERFF	TGCGCCAGCAGCTTGGGTGCTGAACGGTTCTTC
many	NA	TRBV5-1	TRBJ2-1	CASSLALDNEQFF	TGTGCCAGCAGCTTAGCCCTCGACAATGAGCAGTTCTTC
NA	TRBD2	TRBV3-1	TRBJ2-6	CASSQGEGLGANVLTF	TGTGCCAGCAGCCAAGGGGAGGGGCTCGGGGCCAACGTCCTGACTTTC
NA	TRBD1	TRBV20-1	TRBJ2-7	CSAIWDREDEQYF	TGCAGTGCTATATGGGACAGGGAGGACGAGCAGTACTTC
NA	TRBD2	TRBV7-2	TRBJ2-7	CASSSRSGTSGWVPYEQYF	TGTGCCAGCAGCTCCCGAAGCGGGACTAGCGGGTGGGTCCCATACGAGCAGTACTTC
NA	NA	TRBV10-3	TRBJ1-5	CAISEGGLANQPQHF	TGTGCCATCAGTGAGGGGGGCTTAGCAAATCAGCCCCAGCATTTT
NA	TRBD2	TRBV12-3/TRBV12-4	TRBJ2-5	CASSHSGGLAGETQYF	TGTGCCAGCAGTCACAGCGGCGGACTAGCGGGCGAGACCCAGTACTTC
few	NA	TRBV27	TRBJ2-3	CASSFGSTGTDTQYF	TGTGCCAGCAGTTTCGGTTCAACGGGCACAGATACGCAGTATTTT
NA	TRBD1	TRBV6-5	TRBJ2-5	CASSWDRQTQYF	TGTGCCAGCAGCTGGGACAGGCAGACCCAGTACTTC
once	TRBD1	TRBV28	TRBJ2-5	CASSTGQGAVVETQYF	TGTGCCAGCAGCACCGGACAGGGGGCTGTAGTAGAGACCCAGTACTTC
few	TRBD2	TRBV7-2	TRBJ2-7	CASSSRLAGENYEQYF	TGTGCCAGCAGCTCGCGACTAGCGGGGGAAAACTACGAGCAGTACTTC
few	TRBD1	TRBV12-3/TRBV12-4	TRBJ2-7	CASSSQGRGTGGRTYEQYF	TGTGCCAGCAGTTCACAGGGTCGAGGGACAGGGGGTAGGACCTACGAGCAGTACTTC
few	TRBD2	TRBV7-9	TRBJ2-7	CASSPPAGDEQYF	TGTGCCAGCAGCCCCCCGGCGGGAGACGAGCAGTACTTC